Below, one TCR beta chain is given with its context. The antigen is unknown. The data derive from a study of Ad26.COV2.S vaccination and SARS-CoV-2 variants. Study observations and caveats: People given the vaccine had a wider spike-specific TCR breadth than placebo recipients did. Whether participants received vaccine or placebo, their non-spike TCR breadth was similar.

The treatment was: around 19 received Ad26.COV2.S at low or high dose, single or two shots; about 5 received placebo; per-sample allocation not given. After the first vaccine or placebo injection, samples were drawn on day 63. An Ad26 vector was used to express Wuhan-strain SARS-CoV-2 spike as the vaccine. The table came from immunoSEQ multiplex PCR; TCRdb's copy has only in-frame clones and leaves some out. The repertoire holds about 390,000 clones, with approximately 86% as singletons. Germline V CDR1 and CDR2: DFQATT, SNEGSKA (reference sequence). This CDR3 region has 13 residues. Trimming removed 3 bases from V and 4 bases from J, with 13 bases in between.

The sequences come from peripheral blood, collected in a trial of Ad26.COV2.S vaccine versus placebo. The rearrangement joins TRBV20-1 to TRBJ2-7, with D perhaps given as TRBD1 or TRBD2 (5 bases each). This sequence was found in a person aged 18-60 years who received the Ad26.COV2.S COVID-19 vaccine or a placebo. The CDR3 here is CSASAGASYEQYF. The CDR3 nucleotides are TGCAGTGCTAGTGCCGGGGCGTCATACGAGCAGTACTTC.